One and the same sample provided the 10 T cell receptor beta chains below, sequenced in a study of T cell repertoires in cytomegalovirus infection. Their antigens remain unidentified. TCRdb reprocessed the reads via MiXCR and lists one record per CDR3 protein. The sample contains 650,000 to 900,000 distinct CDR3 sequences, about 29% of which appear only once. The sequences come from cultured CD8+ T cells from PBMCs, collected from culture after CMV antigen stimulation. The receptors shown here come from a human donor in good health (CMV status not recorded). Some clones in this sample may be carry-over from other donors' samples.

This sequence joins TRBV5-6 and TRBJ2-3; D possibly corresponds to TRBD2 (7 bases). The CDR3 runs to 14 residues. The ends were cut back, 3 bases at V and 7 bases at J, with 15 bases in the middle. Per the germline V gene, CDR1 is SGHDT and CDR2 is YYEEEE. The CDR3 DNA is TGTGCCAGCAGCTCCCGGGGGGCGGCCCATACGCAGTATTTT. Translation gives CASSSRGAAHTQYF.

This chain connects TRBV7-6 to TRBJ2-1; 7 bases are a match to TRBD2. The germline V gene encodes CDR1 SGHVS and CDR2 FNYEAQ. Germline trimming cut 5 bases from V and 3 bases from J; bases unmatched to any gene: 7. CDR3 length: 15 amino acids. CDR3 DNA: TGTGCCAGCAGCCCAGGACTAGTCTACTACAATGAGCAGTTCTTC. This translates into CASSPGLVYYNEQFF.

Ten or more counts support this clonotype. This chain links TRBV7-2 with TRBJ1-5; 7 bases map to TRBD1. CDR3 length equals 18 residues. V lost 5 bases and J lost 0; bases outside the gene matches: 13. Germline V CDR1 and CDR2: SGHTA, FQGNSA. Here the CDR3 reads CASSAGGTELYSNQPQHF. CDR3 bases: TGTGCCAGCAGCGCAGGGGGGACGGAGCTCTATAGCAATCAGCCCCAGCATTTT. The whole variable domain, remainder taken from reference TRBV7-2 and TRBJ1-5, is GAGVSQSPSNKVTEKGKDVELRCDPISGHTALYWYRQSLGQGLEFLIYFQGNSAPDKSGLPSDRFSAERTGGSVSTLTIQRTQQEDSAVYLCASSAGGTELYSNQPQHFGDGTRLSIL.

This clonotype was seen only a few times. The chain employs TRBV11-2 and TRBJ2-7, with 11 bases matching TRBD2. Germline lookup yields CDR1 SGHAT and CDR2 FQNNGV. The V segment lost 0 bases and the J segment 5 bases; nucleotides outside the gene matches: 9. The CDR3 is made up of 17 amino acids. The CDR3 region is CASSLDLQLAGVHEQYF. In DNA form, the CDR3 reads TGTGCCAGCAGCTTAGATCTTCAACTAGCGGGGGTCCACGAGCAGTACTTC. Full variable domain (missing parts from reference TRBV11-2 and TRBJ2-7): EAGVAQSPRYKIIEKRQSVAFWCNPISGHATLYWYQQILGQGPKLLIQFQNNGVVDDSQLPKDRFSAERLKGVDSTLKIQPAKLEDSAVYLCASSLDLQLAGVHEQYFGPGTRLTVT.

This clonotype was observed a handful of times. The rearrangement joins TRBV2 to TRBJ1-6; D is ambiguous. The CDR3 extends over 11 amino acids. V dropped 6 bases and J dropped 13 bases, with 10 bases sitting between them. CDR1 is SNHLY, CDR2 FYNNEI, per germline. The CDR3 here is CASRNPAPLHF. The CDR3 DNA is TGTGCCAGCAGGAACCCGGCGCCCCTCCACTTT.

In the case of this clonotype: One end of the junction varies from germline; a read error may be responsible. The J gene is TRBJ2-1, the V gene TRBV12-3 or TRBV12-4; TRBD1 matches at 9 bases. This CDR3 has 15 amino acids. This chain's CDR3 is CASSTPGQGYNVQFF. In DNA, the CDR3 is TGTGCCAGCAGTACCCCGGGACAGGGCTACAATGTGCAGTTCTTC.

A few counts support this clonotype. The chain combines TRBV7-8 with TRBJ2-7, with 11 nucleotides matching TRBD1. Germline V gives CDR1 SGHVS, CDR2 FQNEAQ. This CDR3 has 16 amino acids. The V and J ends lost 1 base and 6 bases, in that order; junction bases with no gene match: 8. DNA for the CDR3: TGTGCCAGCAGCTTAGTCGGTGGACAGGGGGCCGTCGAGCAGTACTTC. This sequence encodes CASSLVGGQGAVEQYF.

Remarks on this clonotype: The conserved closing phenylalanine or tryptophan is absent in this CDR3, likely reflecting a read error. The rearrangement links TRBV7-6 to TRBJ2-1, with D maybe TRBD1 (5 bases). Per germline, CDR1 SGHVS and CDR2 FNYEAQ. The CDR3 is 16 residues long. V was trimmed by 5 bases and J by 4 bases, leaving 18 bases between them. The CDR3 reads CASSPTPTGDYNEQFC. DNA for the CDR3: TGTGCCAGCAGCCCAACCCCCACAGGAGATTACAATGAGCAGTTCTGC.

In regard to this clonotype: Just one base apart from a much larger clone, this may be a read error. CDR3 sequence (DNA): TGTGCCAGCAGCTCTCGGGACAGCCTGGTGTTGAATGAGCAGTTCTTC. It codes for CASSSRDSLVLNEQFF. J is TRBJ2-1 and V is TRBV7-2; 7 positions match TRBD1. CDR1 and CDR2 (germline): SGHTA, FQGNSA. The J segment lost 7 bases and the V segment lost 4 bases, leaving 13 bases of the junction unmatched. The CDR3 totals 16 residues.

The chain is built from TRBV7-6 and TRBJ1-1; possible D gene TRBD1, 5 bases. Trimming took off 8 bases at V and 4 bases at J, with 11 bases between the two ends. The CDR3 is 12 residues long. The germline CDR1 and CDR2 sequences are SGHVS and FNYEAQ. CDR3 sequence: CASREGITEAFF. The CDR3 DNA follows: TGTGCCAGCCGGGAGGGGATCACTGAAGCTTTCTTT.